What follows is one T cell receptor beta chain and its context. This sample is drawn from a study of cytomegalovirus exposure and HLA in healthy donors. The V gene's germline CDR1 is KGHSH and CDR2 LQKENI. The CDR3 covers 14 residues. Between the trimmed V and J ends, which lost 0 bases and 4 bases, there was a span of 9 bases. Measured with immunoSEQ multiplex PCR; TCRdb has only the in-frame clones, and not every one. The sample lists about 360,000 clones; roughly 90% were seen once. The origin of this receptor is a woman aged 18 to 35 in good health and CMV-seronegative. The genes are TRBV18 and TRBJ1-2; maybe TRBD1 (5 bases). The sample consisted of PBMCs. In nucleotides, the CDR3 is TGTGCCAGCTCACCACCGGGGGGGATCTATGGCTACACCTTC. Amino acid sequence: CASSPPGGIYGYTF.